This T cell receptor (beta chain) was identified in a study of T cells in Graves' hyperthyroidism and ophthalmopathy (dated by TCRdb to between 2018 and 2021). Background on the whole study: Peripheral blood samples were taken at the time of initial diagnosis, prior to any treatment. TCR Vbeta CDR3 sequencing of 120 to 150 peripheral blood samples (43 ophthalmopathy, around 80 hyperthyroidism and some 17 progressor patients) is reported in the paper. Prospective prediction of ophthalmopathy was tested in an independent validation cohort consisting of under 20 hyperthyroidism patients and approximately 16 patients who later progressed to ophthalmopathy. Thyroid tissue and blood T-cell repertoires from about six Graves' hyperthyroidism patients were also compared in the study. The 75 to 100 discovery patients were randomly split 7:3 into training and test sets. Following sampling, methimazole starting at 30 mg daily was given to hyperthyroidism patients, and high-dose intravenous methylprednisolone was given to ophthalmopathy patients. A discovery cohort of roughly 96 patients, roughly 40 with Graves' ophthalmopathy and about 60 with stable Graves' hyperthyroidism, was used to find distinguishing TCR V-J signatures. Here is what the overall study found, with its caveats: Sample size was not statistically predetermined, and investigators were not blinded to group allocation. Blood samples also contained most of the expanded thyroid clonotypes (frequency above 0.001), which suggests that blood repertoires may reflect thyroid immune responses. In validation, progression to ophthalmopathy was predicted by the model with 55% to 71% sensitivity and 72.22% specificity, a median of approximately 6.5 months before onset. In cross-validation, a model built on a 13 V-J signature told ophthalmopathy apart from stable hyperthyroidism with about 90% sensitivity and around 84% specificity, and in testing the same model reached 80%/75%.

The trim is 3 bases for V and 1 base for J, with a gap of 12 bases between the germline ends. From a lookup of the germline V gene (reference sequence), CDR1 and CDR2 are DFQATT and SNEGSKA. Counted from cysteine to phenylalanine, this CDR3 has 15 amino acids. The sequence is cut down to CDR3 DNA, 45 bases in frame from base 1. Worth noting for this clonotype: The antigen it binds to is not known. Within one base of it there is no much larger clone, and no base qualities were kept.

The TCR beta CDR3 regions were amplified from the RNA transcripts. The TCR CDR3 was subjected to a first round of RT-PCR using the HTBI primer set and the Qiagen OneStep RT-PCR kit. The libraries were constructed in a second round of multiplex PCR and then size-selected and purified. Sequencing of the libraries was done on an Illumina HiSeq2000 using paired-end 100 bp reads. The original pipeline was this. SOAPnuke was used to process the raw data, throwing out any read that contained adapters or uncalled bases, had a mean Phred below 15, or lacked an exact constant-primer or identifier match. High-quality paired reads were merged with COPE v1.2.5, and unique nucleotide sequences were defined as clonotypes. MiTCR v1.1 was used to align the clonotypes against IMGT TRBV, TRBD and TRBJ reference segments. Only V-J combinations with frequency above 0.0001, covering roughly 99% of repertoires, were analysed. A TCS score was defined as the ratio of F50 (clonal expansion) to E x V (chaos), with BLOSUM62-based TCRdist applied between CDR3 peptides within each V-J. Welch's t-statistics and random forest reduced around 510 V-J features to some 14, which were used in a naive Bayes classifier (R e1071). The public reads were run again by TCRdb, first through fastp at Q25 and then through MiXCR, and only productive beta chains were kept. Rows with a matching CDR3 protein are joined into one entry that keeps the most common DNA and genes. None of the V and J calls come from the authors' own analysis; TCRdb made them. The sample table shows fewer than 700,000 distinct CDR3 sequences, and around 15% are seen once. About 3.8% of the sample goes to the ten largest clones.

Stable Graves' hyperthyroidism was defined as the absence of progression to ophthalmopathy over 18 months of follow-up. Hyperthyroidism patients were newly diagnosed, with disease duration under 2 months, and aged 18 to 65 years. Exclusion was applied to patients with uncontrolled infections, other autoimmune diseases, pregnancy or lactation. Clinical symptoms, serum thyroxine and TRAb, thyroid ultrasound, and orbital computed tomography formed the basis for the diagnoses. Ficoll-Paque density gradient centrifugation was used to isolate PBMCs from approximately 11 ml of fresh peripheral blood. Total RNA was extracted using Trizol reagent, and RNA quality was assessed on an Agilent 2100 Bioanalyzer.

Sequencing was performed on blood. The rearranged segments are TRBV20-1 and TRBJ2-2, with a weak D call of TRBD1 (5 bases match). This clonotype was sampled from a woman aged 25 to 39 with Graves' hyperthyroidism. CDR3 loop: CSARVTTGNTGELFF. The DNA sequence is as follows: TGCAGTGCTAGGGTTACTACAGGGAACACCGGGGAGCTGTTTTTT.